Listed below are T cell receptor beta chains from one sample, sequenced in a study of CD8 T cells in ankylosing spondylitis. TCRdb ran MiXCR on the 5' RACE reads and lists one entry per CDR3 protein. The table shows 400,000 or so distinct CDR3 sequences, with roughly a quarter occurring only once. The sample consisted of blood, either unsorted or a sorted T cell fraction (not recorded which). The receptors were gathered from a male donor with ankylosing spondylitis. The CDR3 runs from the conserved cysteine through the conserved F or W. A D gene is named only where the DNA matches it firmly. The size entry is marked missing in some rows and otherwise reads once, few, many or a size class.

clone_size	v_call	j_call	d_call	cdr3_nt	cdr3_aa
NA	TRBV11-2	TRBJ2-5	NA	TGTGCCAGCAGCTTACCCTACTCTCAGGAGACCCAGTACTTC	CASSLPYSQETQYF
once	TRBV2	TRBJ2-1	TRBD1	TGTGCCAGCAGAGCCGACAGGGTACAGTTCTTC	CASRADRVQFF
NA	TRBV7-9	TRBJ2-7	NA	TGTGCCAGCAGCACCCCCGGCACCCGGGGCTCCTACGAGCAGTACTTC	CASSTPGTRGSYEQYF
NA	TRBV5-1	TRBJ2-1	NA	TGCGCCAGCAGCCCAAACTCTGAAAGAAATGAGCAGTTCTTC	CASSPNSERNEQFF
many	TRBV12-3/TRBV12-4	TRBJ2-3	NA	TGTGCCAGCAGTGTGAGGGATACGCAGTATTTT	CASSVRDTQYF
NA	TRBV6-1	TRBJ2-5	NA	TGTGCCAGCAGTCCTCGGGACGGCTGGTACTTC	CASSPRDGWYF
few	TRBV24-1	TRBJ2-5	NA	TGTGCCACCAGTGATTTGCAGGCCGGGGAGACCCAGTACTTC	CATSDLQAGETQYF
few	TRBV10-2	TRBJ2-7	TRBD1	TGCGCCAGCCGGACAGGTAAAACCTACGAGCAGTACTTC	CASRTGKTYEQYF
NA	TRBV11-3	TRBJ2-2	NA	TGTGCCAGCAGCTCTAGGACAGACGGGGAGCTGTTTTTT	CASSSRTDGELFF
NA	TRBV5-1	TRBJ1-6	NA	TGCGCCAGCAGCTTGGGTCAGGGAACCTATAATTCACCCCTCCACTTT	CASSLGQGTYNSPLHF
few	TRBV7-9	TRBJ2-1	TRBD1	TGTGCCAGCAGCTTACTGGCAGGGGGAAGTGAGCAGTTCTTC	CASSLLAGGSEQFF
few	TRBV6-2/TRBV6-3	TRBJ2-2	NA	TGTGCCAGCAGCGACCCGGGCCCCCGCAGCACCGGGGAGCTGTTTTTT	CASSDPGPRSTGELFF
NA	TRBV29-1	TRBJ2-7	TRBD2	TGCAGCGTTGTTGGGACTAGCGGGAGTTACGAGCAGTACTTC	CSVVGTSGSYEQYF
few	TRBV3-1	TRBJ2-1	TRBD2	TGTGCCAGCAGCCAACCGCTAGCGGGAACGGGTAATGAGCAGTTCTTC	CASSQPLAGTGNEQFF
NA	TRBV5-1	TRBJ1-3	NA	TGCGCCAGCAGCCCCACCTCGGGTCCTGGAAACACCATATATTTT	CASSPTSGPGNTIYF
NA	TRBV12-3/TRBV12-4	TRBJ1-2	TRBD1	TGTGCCAGCAATCCATTGGACAGGGACTACTATGGCTACACCTTC	CASNPLDRDYYGYTF
NA	TRBV11-2	TRBJ2-1	TRBD1	TGTGCCAGCAGACCTTGGGGACAGAGGTACAATGAGCAGTTCTTC	CASRPWGQRYNEQFF
NA	TRBV2	TRBJ1-4	TRBD1	TGTGCCAGCAGTGAAGGAGCGGCAGGGGGGGAAAAACTGTTTTTT	CASSEGAAGGEKLFF
NA	TRBV18	TRBJ2-1	NA	TGTGCCAGCTCACCACCAGGGAGTTTCTCCTACAATGAGCAGTTCTTC	CASSPPGSFSYNEQFF
NA	TRBV5-1	TRBJ1-1	NA	TGCGCCAGCAGCTCTTTGGTCGCGAACACTGAAGCTTTCTTT	CASSSLVANTEAFF
NA	TRBV5-1	TRBJ2-3	TRBD2	TGCGCCAGCAGCCCCGGGACTAGCGGGAGCCTGGCAGATACGCAGTATTTT	CASSPGTSGSLADTQYF
few	TRBV20-1	TRBJ2-7	NA	TGCAGTGCTCTGGCGGGGCCCACCTACGAGCAGTACTTC	CSALAGPTYEQYF
few	TRBV20-1	TRBJ2-7	NA	TGCAGTGCTAGATCGCCAGAGTTTAACTACGAGCAGTACTTC	CSARSPEFNYEQYF
NA	TRBV4-2	TRBJ2-5	NA	TGTGCCAGCAGCCAAGATCCCAGCGGACGACTGTACCAAGAGACCCAGTACTTC	CASSQDPSGRLYQETQYF
few	TRBV5-6	TRBJ2-1	NA	TGTGCCAGCAGCGTCTATTCCGGTGGGAGCTCCTACAATGAGCAGTTCTTC	CASSVYSGGSSYNEQFF
NA	TRBV4-1	TRBJ2-7	TRBD1	TGCGCCAGCAGCCAACCCGGGACAGCCACCTACGAGCAGTACTTC	CASSQPGTATYEQYF